A single sample gave rise to the 15 T cell receptor beta chains below, sequenced in a study of cytomegalovirus exposure and HLA in healthy donors. 13 Jbeta primers and 60 Vbeta primers were used for the PCR. Here immunoSEQ multiplex PCR was the method, and the copy in TCRdb shows in-frame clones only, minus some. The sample has tens of thousands of clones, roughly 78% seen once. The sequenced sample was PBMCs. Receptor source: a male donor in good health and CMV-seropositive.

The CDR3 is CASSDRAHEQYF. CDR3 coding DNA: TGTGCCAGCAGCGACAGGGCCCACGAGCAGTACTTC. This chain joins TRBV27 and TRBJ2-7; 7 nucleotides line up with TRBD1. The CDR3 has 12 residues. CDR1 and CDR2 from the germline V gene are MNHEY and SMNVEV (reference sequence). The trim removed 6 bases at V and 5 bases at J, leaving 4 bases unmatched.

The chain joins TRBV5-1 to TRBJ2-1, with 7 bases aligning to TRBD1. The V and J ends lost 2 bases and 2 bases, in that order; junction bases with no gene match: 4. CDR3 length: 15 residues. CDR1 and CDR2 from the germline V gene are SGHRS and YFSETQ. The CDR3 DNA reads TGCGCCAGCAGCTTTAGGGGGCAGACCTACAATGAGCAGTTCTTC. Protein product: CASSFRGQTYNEQFF. Together with reference TRBV5-1 and TRBJ2-1, the CDR3 gives the full variable domain: KAGVTQTPRYLIKTRGQQVTLSCSPISGHRSVSWYQQTPGQGLQFLFEYFSETQRNKGNFPGRFSGRQFSNSRSEMNVSTLELGDSALYLCASSFRGQTYNEQFFGPGTRLTVL.

The CDR3 sequence: CASRDRVAFF. CDR3 bases: TGTGCCAGCAGAGACAGGGTGGCTTTCTTT. This rearrangement joins TRBV28 to TRBJ1-1; 7 bases are a match to TRBD1. Germline V gene sequence: CDR1 MDHEN, CDR2 SYDVKM. The J segment lost 11 bases and the V segment lost 6 bases, leaving 3 bases of the junction unmatched. The CDR3 consists of 10 residues.

This rearrangement joins TRBV6-5 to TRBJ2-7; 11 bases agree with TRBD1. V lost 0 bases, J lost 3 bases, and 1 base stayed unmatched. The CDR3 sequence is 15 residues long. Germline CDR1 and CDR2: MNHEY and SVGAGI. The CDR3 DNA is TGTGCCAGCAGTTACTCCGGGACAGGGGGCTACGAGCAGTACTTC. This encodes CASSYSGTGGYEQYF.

As DNA, the CDR3 is TGTGCCAGCAGATGGACTAGCGCCCCCGCCGAGCAGTACTTC. This gives the protein CASRWTSAPAEQYF. The gene calls are TRBV6-5 and TRBJ2-7; 9 bases match TRBD2. Per germline, CDR1 MNHEY and CDR2 SVGAGI. Unmatched junction bases numbered 9, after V lost 6 bases and J lost 6 bases. This CDR3 is 14 amino acids long.

This clone was counted once. The chain links TRBV7-2 to TRBJ2-3; 7 positions agree with TRBD2. The CDR3 is made up of 18 amino acids. The germline V gene has CDR1 SGHTA and CDR2 FQGNSA. Losses at the gene ends were 5 bases for V and 0 bases for J; bases not matched to a gene: 14. For the CDR3, the DNA is TGTGCCAGCAGCGAAGTCCGGGACTACGAACTTAGCACAGATACGCAGTATTTT. This codes for CASSEVRDYELSTDTQYF.

J is TRBJ1-5 and V is TRBV6-1; no definite D call. This CDR3 has 14 amino acids. CDR1 MNHNS and CDR2 SASEGT come from the germline V gene. V lost 0 bases to trimming and J lost 3 bases, with 6 bases between them. CDR3: CASSEAGLNQPQHF. DNA of the CDR3: TGTGCCAGCAGTGAAGCTGGACTCAATCAGCCCCAGCATTTT.

This clone showed up just once. This sequence joins TRBV7-2 and TRBJ2-7, with 13 bases lining up with TRBD2. The J segment lost 6 bases and the V segment lost 4 bases, leaving 9 bases of the junction unmatched. The germline gives CDR1 SGHTA, CDR2 FQGNSA. CDR3 length: 16 amino acids. CDR3 nucleotides: TGTGCCAGCAGCTCCCAACTAGCGGGGGGGCGTGGCGAGCAGTACTTC. Its translation is CASSSQLAGGRGEQYF.

The chain recombines TRBV11-2 with TRBJ1-1; no clear D gene. V gave up 5 bases and J gave up 1 base, with 5 bases separating them. This CDR3 has 12 amino acids. Germline V CDR1 and CDR2: SGHAT, FQNNGV. This chain's CDR3 is CASSPQNTEAFF. In DNA, the CDR3 is TGTGCCAGCAGCCCCCAGAACACTGAAGCTTTCTTT.

The rearrangement uses TRBV7-9 and TRBJ2-5, with a possible D match to TRBD2 (5 bases). Trimming removed 6 bases from V and 9 bases from J, with 11 bases in between. The CDR3 totals 11 residues. The germline gives CDR1 SEHNR, CDR2 FQNEAQ (reference sequence). The CDR3 DNA reads as TGTGCCAGCAGGCCCCAGGAGGCCCAGTACTTC. Its translation: CASRPQEAQYF.

The chain is built from TRBV27 and TRBJ1-1; D is unclear. Trimming took off 2 bases at V and 7 bases at J, with 14 bases between the two ends. The CDR3 covers 14 residues. Germline CDR1 is MNHEY and CDR2 is SMNVEV (reference sequence). The CDR3 reads CASSLRPISGEAFF. The DNA of the CDR3 is TGTGCCAGCAGTTTAAGGCCCATCAGCGGTGAAGCTTTCTTT.

This clone was observed a few times. The J gene is TRBJ2-7, the V gene TRBV28, with 9 bases that match TRBD1. CDR1 is MDHEN, CDR2 SYDVKM, per germline. Losses at the gene ends were 5 bases for V and 2 bases for J; bases not matched to a gene: 4. There are 14 residues in the CDR3. The CDR3 DNA sequence: TGTGCCAGCAGTGGAGGGACAGGGCCCTACGAGCAGTACTTC. This codes for CASSGGTGPYEQYF.

The chain employs TRBV25-1 and TRBJ1-4, with 9 nucleotides matching TRBD1. V gave up 6 bases and J gave up 10 bases; unmatched junction bases: 21. CDR1 is MGHDK, CDR2 SYGVNS, per germline. The CDR3 contains 18 residues. CDR3 region: CASSALGQGPSELGKLFF. CDR3 coding DNA: TGTGCCAGCAGCGCCCTAGGACAGGGGCCCTCAGAATTAGGAAAACTGTTTTTT.

The chain couples TRBV18 to TRBJ2-7; 8 nucleotides match TRBD1. Germline V gives CDR1 KGHSH, CDR2 LQKENI. Unmatched junction bases numbered 3, after V lost 2 bases and J lost 0 bases. The CDR3 runs to 15 residues. The DNA of the CDR3 is TGTGCCAGCTCACCAGGGGACAGGCCCTCCTACGAGCAGTACTTC. Its protein is CASSPGDRPSYEQYF.

The chain is built from TRBV29-1 and TRBJ2-1; TRBD2 might be the D (5 bases). V dropped 3 bases and J dropped 8 bases, with 14 bases sitting between them. CDR3 length: 13 residues. Germline V gives CDR1 SQVTM, CDR2 ANQGSEA. The CDR3, as DNA: TGCAGCGTTGAGAGGATGGGAGCCGATGAGCAGTTCTTC. Translating it yields CSVERMGADEQFF.